This is a list of T cell receptor beta chains from one sample in a study of T cell repertoires in cytomegalovirus infection. TCRdb re-called the reads through MiXCR, storing one row per CDR3 protein. The sample gives around 200,000 distinct CDR3 sequences, 35% to 45% of which show up once; approximately 60% is in the top ten. Which antigens these TCRs recognize remains unknown. The sample here was CD8+ T cells from cultured PBMCs, taken from culture after CMV antigen stimulation. These receptors all come from a human donor in good health (CMV status not recorded). Some clones in this sample may be carry-over from other donors' samples. Both conserved end residues are part of each CDR3. D genes are given only for firm matches. Clone sizes are given selectively: once, few, many, or a class where the clone is expanded.

CDR3aa: CASSPPGPRGNTGELFF; CDR3nt: TGTGCCAGCAGCCCCCCGGGACCGCGAGGGAACACCGGGGAGCTGTTTTTT; v_gene: TRBV7-8; abundance: NA; d_gene: NA; j_gene: TRBJ2-2
CDR3aa: CASRRTSGRSRVNTGELFF; CDR3nt: TGTGCCAGCAGACGGACTAGCGGGAGGTCAAGAGTAAACACCGGGGAGCTGTTTTTT; v_gene: TRBV11-1; abundance: many; d_gene: TRBD2; j_gene: TRBJ2-2
CDR3aa: CASSPGQGAGEQYF; CDR3nt: TGCGCCAGCAGCCCGGGACAGGGGGCAGGAGAGCAGTACTTC; v_gene: TRBV4-1; abundance: NA; d_gene: TRBD1; j_gene: TRBJ2-7
CDR3aa: CASSPDSSTDTQYF; CDR3nt: TGTGCCAGCAGCCCCGACAGTTCCACAGATACGCAGTATTTT; v_gene: TRBV11-3; abundance: few; d_gene: NA; j_gene: TRBJ2-3
CDR3aa: CASSLLGDGRSYNEQFF; CDR3nt: TGTGCCAGCAGCCTTCTTGGGGACGGACGCTCCTACAATGAGCAGTTCTTC; v_gene: TRBV7-6; abundance: NA; d_gene: NA; j_gene: TRBJ2-1
CDR3aa: CASSLGGSEQFF; CDR3nt: TGTGCCAGCAGCCTTGGGGGTTCTGAGCAGTTCTTC; v_gene: TRBV7-9; abundance: few; d_gene: NA; j_gene: TRBJ2-1
CDR3aa: CASSDWAPHTGELFF; CDR3nt: TGTGCCAGCAGCGATTGGGCCCCTCACACCGGGGAGCTGTTTTTT; v_gene: TRBV11-2; abundance: NA; d_gene: NA; j_gene: TRBJ2-2
CDR3aa: CASSLGKGWTDTEAFF; CDR3nt: TGTGCCAGCAGTTTAGGAAAGGGGTGGACAGACACTGAAGCTTTCTTT; v_gene: TRBV27; abundance: NA; d_gene: NA; j_gene: TRBJ1-1
CDR3aa: CASSMTGHLYNEQFF; CDR3nt: TGTGCCAGCAGTATGACAGGACACCTCTACAATGAGCAGTTCTTC; v_gene: TRBV27; abundance: NA; d_gene: NA; j_gene: TRBJ2-1
CDR3aa: CASTPLSGEQFF; CDR3nt: TGTGCCAGCACTCCTCTCAGCGGCGAGCAGTTCTTC; v_gene: TRBV7-9; abundance: NA; d_gene: NA; j_gene: TRBJ2-1
CDR3aa: CASSQDRLAGENEQFF; CDR3nt: TGCGCCAGCAGCCAAGATCGCCTAGCGGGGGAAAATGAGCAGTTCTTC; v_gene: TRBV4-1; abundance: NA; d_gene: TRBD2; j_gene: TRBJ2-1
CDR3aa: CASSLLGFETQYF; CDR3nt: TGTGCCAGCAGTTTGTTAGGGTTTGAGACCCAGTACTTC; v_gene: TRBV12-3/TRBV12-4; abundance: NA; d_gene: NA; j_gene: TRBJ2-5
CDR3aa: CASNDRGTANYGYTF; CDR3nt: TGTGCCAGCAACGACAGAGGAACCGCTAACTATGGCTACACCTTC; v_gene: TRBV7-9; abundance: once; d_gene: NA; j_gene: TRBJ1-2
CDR3aa: CASSYNVNSPLHF; CDR3nt: TGTGCCAGCAGTTATAATGTGAATTCACCCCTCCACTTT; v_gene: TRBV27; abundance: NA; d_gene: NA; j_gene: TRBJ1-6
CDR3aa: CASSRGDRANEQFF; CDR3nt: TGTGCCAGCAGTCGAGGGGACCGAGCCAATGAGCAGTTCTTC; v_gene: TRBV7-9; abundance: NA; d_gene: NA; j_gene: TRBJ2-1
CDR3aa: CASSLVGIEQYF; CDR3nt: TGTGCCAGCAGCTTAGTGGGAATCGAGCAGTACTTC; v_gene: TRBV11-2; abundance: few; d_gene: NA; j_gene: TRBJ2-7
CDR3aa: CASGLVGDKVNGYTF; CDR3nt: TGTGCTAGTGGTTTGGTCGGGGACAAAGTTAATGGCTACACCTTC; v_gene: TRBV12-5; abundance: NA; d_gene: NA; j_gene: TRBJ1-2
CDR3aa: CASTSGGPNTGELFF; CDR3nt: TGTGCCAGCACCTCCGGGGGCCCGAACACCGGGGAGCTGTTTTTT; v_gene: TRBV27; abundance: NA; d_gene: NA; j_gene: TRBJ2-2
CDR3aa: CASSLADGHLYGYTF; CDR3nt: TGTGCCAGCAGCTTAGCGGACGGCCACCTCTATGGCTACACCTTC; v_gene: TRBV7-2; abundance: NA; d_gene: NA; j_gene: TRBJ1-2
CDR3aa: CASSLFGTAVSYEQYF; CDR3nt: TGTGCCAGCAGTTTATTCGGGACGGCTGTCTCCTACGAGCAGTACTTC; v_gene: TRBV27; abundance: once; d_gene: NA; j_gene: TRBJ2-7
CDR3aa: CASRLTSGAYNEQFF; CDR3nt: TGTGCCAGCAGACTGACTAGCGGGGCGTACAATGAGCAGTTCTTC; v_gene: TRBV7-9; abundance: few; d_gene: TRBD2; j_gene: TRBJ2-1
CDR3aa: CASSVRDRVTYEQYF; CDR3nt: TGTGCCAGCAGTGTTCGGGACAGGGTTACTTACGAGCAGTACTTC; v_gene: TRBV6-1; abundance: NA; d_gene: TRBD1; j_gene: TRBJ2-7
CDR3aa: CASSAQRGGRVEQFF; CDR3nt: TGTGCCAGCAGCGCCCAGCGGGGGGGCCGCGTTGAGCAGTTCTTC; v_gene: TRBV7-9; abundance: NA; d_gene: TRBD2; j_gene: TRBJ2-1
CDR3aa: CASTAVGQGRDEQYF; CDR3nt: TGTGCCAGCACCGCGGTGGGACAGGGAAGGGACGAGCAGTACTTC; v_gene: TRBV7-9; abundance: NA; d_gene: TRBD1; j_gene: TRBJ2-7
CDR3aa: CASSFGMMGTVSYEQYF; CDR3nt: TGTGCCAGCAGCTTCGGGATGATGGGGACAGTTTCCTACGAGCAGTACTTC; v_gene: TRBV7-8; abundance: NA; d_gene: TRBD1; j_gene: TRBJ2-7
CDR3aa: CAISASQLAYEQYF; CDR3nt: TGTGCCATCAGTGCGTCTCAGCTAGCCTACGAGCAGTACTTC; v_gene: TRBV10-3; abundance: NA; d_gene: NA; j_gene: TRBJ2-7
CDR3aa: CAISSRDITEAFF; CDR3nt: TGTGCCATCAGTTCAAGGGACATAACTGAAGCTTTCTTT; v_gene: TRBV10-3; abundance: few; d_gene: NA; j_gene: TRBJ1-1
CDR3aa: CASSRDRGAFF; CDR3nt: TGTGCCAGCAGTCGTGACAGGGGAGCTTTCTTT; v_gene: TRBV7-4; abundance: once; d_gene: TRBD1; j_gene: TRBJ1-1
CDR3aa: CSARWTGGMANEQFF; CDR3nt: TGCAGTGCTCGGTGGACGGGAGGGATGGCCAATGAGCAGTTCTTC; v_gene: TRBV20-1; abundance: NA; d_gene: TRBD2; j_gene: TRBJ2-1
CDR3aa: CASSSWTDSAYEQYF; CDR3nt: TGTGCCAGCAGTTCTTGGACTGATTCCGCCTACGAGCAGTACTTC; v_gene: TRBV6-2/TRBV6-3; abundance: NA; d_gene: NA; j_gene: TRBJ2-7
CDR3aa: CATSDLGVTPPNEQFF; CDR3nt: TGTGCCACCAGTGATTTAGGAGTTACCCCCCCCAATGAGCAGTTCTTC; v_gene: TRBV24-1; abundance: few; d_gene: NA; j_gene: TRBJ2-1